The sequence of this T cell receptor beta chain was determined in a study of T cell repertoires in ileal Crohn's disease. Only in-frame clones appear in the TCRdb table, and some are missing; sequencing was by immunoSEQ multiplex PCR. The profile shows 13,000 or so clones, 87% of them singletons. This CDR3 is built from 10 residues. Trimming took 11 bases from V and 1 from J, leaving 5 bases between them. Germline CDR1 and CDR2: SGHTA and FQGNSA. This clonotype originated in an adult with Crohn's disease. The sample consisted of ileal tissue. The rearrangement joins TRBV7-2 to TRBJ2-5; TRBD2 is a possible D gene (5 bases). The CDR3 sequence: CAAGQETQYF. CDR3 nucleotide sequence: TGTGCCGCGGGCCAAGAGACCCAGTACTTC.